Listed below are T cell receptor beta chains from one sample, sequenced in a study of identical twins. TCRdb reprocessed the 5' RACE reads with MiXCR, giving one entry per CDR3 protein. Among 650,000 to 800,000 distinct CDR3 sequences listed, roughly 8% were seen once. The same specimen was also included in a second study, on yellow fever vaccine responses in identical twins.

Sequenced input: PBMCs. These receptors came from a woman aged 18-35 years in good health. Each CDR3 is given with its conserved first and last residue. The order of the fields is J gene, D gene, V gene, clone size, CDR3 protein, CDR3 DNA. The D gene is left open where the match is weak. A clone size is listed for some rows: how often the clone was seen (once, few, many), or a class if it is expanded.

TRBJ2-1,.,TRBV4-2,few,CASSQGAGGYEQFF,TGTGCCAGCAGCCAAGGGGCCGGGGGCTATGAGCAGTTCTTC
TRBJ2-7,.,TRBV15,.,CATSYRDSGSYEQYF,TGTGCCACCAGCTATCGGGACTCCGGCTCCTACGAGCAGTACTTC
TRBJ2-7,TRBD1,TRBV20-1,.,CSASPPVGGNYEQYF,TGCAGTGCTAGTCCCCCCGTAGGGGGCAACTACGAGCAGTACTTC
TRBJ1-2,TRBD1,TRBV13,few,CASSQGQGRGYTF,TGTGCCAGCAGCCAGGGACAGGGACGTGGCTACACCTTC
TRBJ2-5,.,TRBV10-3,few,CAISAQDPETQYF,TGTGCCATCAGTGCCCAGGACCCAGAGACCCAGTACTTC
TRBJ2-2,TRBD1,TRBV12-3/TRBV12-4,.,CASRPTGTGTGELFF,TGTGCCAGCAGACCTACTGGGACAGGCACCGGGGAGCTGTTTTTT
TRBJ2-7,.,TRBV20-1,.,CSAGKAKIYEQYF,TGCAGTGCTGGGAAGGCTAAAATTTACGAGCAGTACTTC
TRBJ2-6,.,TRBV29-1,few,CSALQGSGANVLTF,TGCAGCGCTCTGCAGGGGTCTGGGGCCAACGTCCTGACTTTC
TRBJ2-3,.,TRBV18,few,CASSPMQSGSTDTQYF,TGTGCCAGCTCACCAATGCAAAGCGGTAGCACAGATACGCAGTATTTT
TRBJ2-3,TRBD1,TRBV5-6,few,CASSLGQGANTQYF,TGTGCCAGCAGCTTGGGGCAGGGGGCAAATACGCAGTATTTT
TRBJ1-5,TRBD1,TRBV27,.,CASTRTGGDQPQHF,TGTGCCAGCACCCGGACAGGGGGCGATCAGCCCCAGCATTTT
TRBJ1-1,.,TRBV6-1,.,CASSQGTLNTEAFF,TGTGCCAGCAGCCAAGGGACTCTGAACACTGAAGCTTTCTTT
TRBJ2-7,.,TRBV12-3/TRBV12-4,few,CASRGRDTHEQYF,TGTGCCAGCAGGGGCCGGGACACCCACGAGCAGTACTTC
TRBJ2-3,TRBD2,TRBV7-9,.,CASSPRLLTSIPDTQYF,TGTGCCAGCAGCCCCCGATTATTGACTAGCATCCCAGATACGCAGTATTTT
TRBJ2-5,.,TRBV3-1,many,CASSLPWPGETQYF,TGTGCCAGCAGCCTCCCATGGCCCGGGGAGACCCAGTACTTC
TRBJ1-5,.,TRBV10-3,few,CAIRREGHNQPQHF,TGTGCCATCAGACGGGAAGGGCACAATCAGCCCCAGCATTTT
TRBJ2-2,TRBD2,TRBV20-1,few,CSARDAGGGPSGELFF,TGCAGTGCTAGAGATGCGGGGGGAGGGCCCTCCGGGGAGCTGTTTTTT
TRBJ2-7,.,TRBV3-1,many,CASSQDYQRSSYEQYF,TGTGCCAGCAGCCAAGATTACCAGCGGAGCTCCTACGAGCAGTACTTC
TRBJ2-3,.,TRBV12-3/TRBV12-4,.,CASSSQDRRTDTQYF,TGTGCCAGCAGTTCCCAGGACAGACGCACAGATACGCAGTATTTT
TRBJ2-7,TRBD1,TRBV11-2,.,CASRQRDRGPYEQYF,TGTGCCAGCAGACAGCGGGACAGGGGCCCCTACGAGCAGTACTTC
TRBJ2-7,TRBD1,TRBV20-1,many,CSARPGQGRYEQYF,TGCAGTGCTAGACCGGGACAGGGAAGGTACGAGCAGTACTTC
TRBJ1-1,.,TRBV12-3/TRBV12-4,.,CASTPDKNTEAFF,TGTGCCAGCACCCCGGACAAGAACACTGAAGCTTTCTTT
TRBJ2-5,.,TRBV24-1,few,CATSDRQETQYF,TGTGCCACCAGTGATCGCCAAGAGACCCAGTACTTC
TRBJ2-7,.,TRBV20-1,.,CSARDSQRNYEQYF,TGCAGTGCTAGAGACTCCCAGCGGAACTACGAGCAGTACTTC
TRBJ1-4,.,TRBV5-6,few,CASSLLGAGINEKLFF,TGTGCCAGCAGCTTGCTTGGGGCAGGGATTAATGAAAAACTGTTTTTT
TRBJ2-3,TRBD2,TRBV7-2,few,CASSSTKRGGPNTQYF,TGTGCCAGCAGCTCAACAAAGCGGGGGGGCCCGAATACGCAGTATTTT
TRBJ2-5,.,TRBV15,few,CATSRDQSGKGTGTQYF,TGTGCCACCAGCAGAGATCAATCGGGGAAGGGGACTGGGACCCAGTACTTC
TRBJ1-1,.,TRBV10-3,few,CAISESDGNTEAFF,TGTGCCATCAGTGAGTCGGACGGAAACACTGAAGCTTTCTTT
TRBJ1-4,TRBD1,TRBV7-9,few,CASSFGQGSNEKLFF,TGTGCCAGCAGCTTTGGACAGGGAAGCAATGAAAAACTGTTTTTT
TRBJ2-2,.,TRBV11-3,few,CASSGGAGSPGELFF,TGTGCCAGCAGCGGAGGGGCGGGGTCCCCCGGGGAGCTGTTTTTT
TRBJ2-3,.,TRBV7-2,many,CASSLFSTDTQYF,TGTGCCAGTAGTCTCTTTAGCACAGATACGCAGTATTTT
TRBJ2-5,TRBD2,TRBV28,.,CASKGLAGNLQETQYF,TGTGCCTCTAAGGGACTAGCGGGGAACCTCCAAGAGACCCAGTACTTC
TRBJ2-1,TRBD2,TRBV20-1,many,CSARYSGRVDEQFF,TGCAGTGCTAGGTATAGCGGGAGAGTAGATGAGCAGTTCTTC
TRBJ2-1,.,TRBV10-3,.,CAISESGLQYNEQFF,TGTGCCATCAGTGAGTCGGGACTTCAATACAATGAGCAGTTCTTC
TRBJ2-5,TRBD2,TRBV12-3/TRBV12-4,many,CASSFLAGRETQYF,TGTGCCAGCAGTTTCCTAGCGGGAAGAGAGACCCAGTACTTC
TRBJ2-5,.,TRBV27,.,CASSFGWGETQYF,TGTGCCAGCAGTTTCGGTTGGGGGGAGACCCAGTACTTC
TRBJ2-1,.,TRBV6-1,.,CASSQDWDNEQFF,TGTGCCAGCAGCCAGGACTGGGACAATGAGCAGTTCTTC
TRBJ2-7,.,TRBV21-1,.,CASSKVLREGRYEQYF,TGTGCCAGCAGCAAAGTCTTACGGGAGGGCCGATACGAGCAGTACTTC
TRBJ2-5,TRBD2,TRBV27,.,CASRGLAGGKETQYF,TGTGCCAGCAGGGGACTAGCGGGGGGGAAAGAGACCCAGTACTTC
TRBJ2-7,.,TRBV7-9,many,CASSNGPYEQYF,TGTGCCAGCAGCAACGGGCCCTACGAGCAGTACTTC
TRBJ2-1,TRBD2,TRBV5-1,.,CASSLTGGPGSYNERFF,TGCGCCAGCAGCTTAACGGGAGGGCCCGGCTCCTACAATGAGCGGTTCTTC
TRBJ2-1,.,TRBV2,many,CASSPFRDEQFF,TGTGCCAGCAGCCCCTTCAGGGATGAGCAGTTCTTC
TRBJ2-3,TRBD2,TRBV20-1,.,CSADLLAGGTDTQYF,TGCAGTGCTGACCTACTAGCGGGAGGCACAGATACGCAGTATTTT
TRBJ2-7,TRBD2,TRBV29-1,.,CSVGASGAYEQYF,TGCAGCGTTGGGGCTAGCGGCGCCTACGAGCAGTACTTC
TRBJ2-1,TRBD2,TRBV20-1,few,CSARFPGLAGFINNEQFF,TGCAGTGCCAGGTTCCCGGGACTAGCGGGTTTTATAAACAATGAGCAGTTCTTC
TRBJ1-4,.,TRBV7-9,few,CASSLVASDEKLFF,TGTGCCAGCAGCTTAGTTGCCAGTGACGAAAAACTGTTTTTT
TRBJ1-1,.,TRBV5-1,many,CASSLAAGGNTEAFF,TGCGCCAGCAGCTTGGCGGCTGGGGGGAACACTGAAGCTTTCTTT
TRBJ2-7,TRBD2,TRBV7-2,.,CASSLVLAGVGTYEQYF,TGTGCCAGCAGCTTAGTACTAGCGGGAGTGGGAACCTACGAGCAGTACTTC
TRBJ2-1,.,TRBV27,.,CASSFQTGPGNEQFF,TGTGCCAGCAGTTTTCAAACAGGGCCGGGCAATGAGCAGTTCTTC
TRBJ2-2,TRBD1,TRBV24-1,.,CATSDVQGVGTGELFF,TGTGCCACCAGTGATGTTCAGGGGGTCGGTACCGGGGAGCTGTTTTTT